These 13 T cell receptor beta chains came from one sample sequenced in a study of human T cells and chemical hapten exposure. Documented time point: patch test 1, 2 weeks after DPC sensitization. Treatment described: therapeutic diphenylcyclopropenone sensitization with weekly scalp DPC. One entry per CDR3 protein results from TCRdb running MiXCR on the RACE reads. The sample yields 95,000 or so distinct CDR3 sequences, roughly 10% seen once. The sample here was whole blood, taken in connection with sensitization to the hapten diphenylcyclopropenone (DPC). These receptors came from a middle-aged man with alopecia areata. Some clones in this sample may be carry-over from other donors' samples.

The chain uses TRBV5-4 and TRBJ2-6; D might be TRBD1 or TRBD2, each matching 5 bases. CDR1 and CDR2 from the germline V gene are SGHNT and YYREEE (reference sequence). V gave up 1 base and J gave up 4 bases, with 9 bases separating them. This CDR3 is 15 amino acids long. The DNA for the CDR3 is TGTGCCAGCAGCTTGCCGGGGCCCGGGGCCAACGTCCTGACTTTC. Translated: CASSLPGPGANVLTF. The whole variable domain, filled in from reference TRBV5-4 and TRBJ2-6, reads ETGVTQSPTHLIKTRGQQVTLRCSSQSGHNTVSWYQQALGQGPQFIFQYYREEENGRGNFPPRFSGLQFPNYSSELNVNALELDDSALYLCASSLPGPGANVLTFGAGSRLTVL.

This clonotype was observed many times. V and J are TRBV10-3 and TRBJ2-3; D is unclear. The CDR3 is made up of 12 amino acids. Per the germline V gene, CDR1 is ENHRY and CDR2 is SYGVKD. Trimming took off 3 bases at V and 1 base at J, with 2 bases between the two ends. The CDR3 loop reads CAISDGTDTQYF. The DNA of the CDR3 is TGTGCCATCAGTGACGGCACAGATACGCAGTATTTT.

This clonotype was detected a few times. V and J are TRBV5-4 and TRBJ1-1; D is possibly TRBD1 (6 bases). Looked up from germline, CDR1 is SGHNT and CDR2 is YYREEE (reference sequence). The CDR3 length is 13 residues. Trimming removed 1 base at V and 6 bases at J, with 10 bases between. This chain's CDR3 is CASSLNRAPEAFF. The CDR3, as DNA: TGTGCCAGCAGCTTGAACAGGGCCCCTGAAGCTTTCTTT.

This chain joins TRBV21-1 and TRBJ1-2; TRBD1, the table's D call, was not compared with the DNA. TRBV21-1 is assigned pseudogene status. There are 15 residues in the CDR3. CDR3 bases: TGTGCCAGCAGAGAACGGCGGGGGGGGCCGTGTGGCTACACCTTC. Protein product: CASRERRGGPCGYTF.

The table lists this clonotype with a few counts. One end of the junction fails to match germline, which may point to a read error. V gene TRBV7-3 combines with J gene TRBJ2-3, with a weak D call TRBD2 (7 bases). The CDR3 is 13 residues long. Germline V lookup: CDR1 SGHTA, CDR2 FQGTGA. In nucleotides, the CDR3 is TGTACCAGCAGTGGGGAGGGGGCAGATACGCAGTATTTT. Its translation is CTSSGEGADTQYF.

This clonotype was counted between two and nine times. The chain uses TRBV28 and TRBJ2-5; 8 nucleotides agree with TRBD2. CDR1 and CDR2 (germline): MDHEN, SYDVKM. The V gene end was trimmed by 4 bases and the J gene end by 5 bases; junction bases not matched to a gene: 9. The CDR3 runs 15 residues. CDR3 nucleotide sequence: TGTGCCAGCAGTTCCGGACAGCCGGGAGGGGAGACCCAGTACTTC. As protein: CASSSGQPGGETQYF.

This clonotype occurred a few times. The rearrangement uses TRBV6-6 and TRBJ2-2, with D possibly called TRBD1 or TRBD2 (5 bases each). Germline V gives CDR1 MNHNY, CDR2 SVGAGI (reference sequence). V dropped 0 bases and J dropped 7 bases, with 9 bases sitting between them. CDR3 size: 14 residues. The CDR3 is CASSYSSGSGELFF. The CDR3 nucleotides are TGTGCCAGCAGTTACTCGTCAGGGAGCGGGGAGCTGTTTTTT.

This clonotype has only a few counts. The chain couples TRBV7-6 to TRBJ2-5, with TRBD1 matching over 7 bases. The CDR3 contains 16 residues. The trim removed 5 bases at V and 6 bases at J, leaving 15 bases unmatched. The V gene's germline CDR1 is SGHVS and CDR2 FNYEAQ. Here the CDR3 reads CASSPKTGTVPKTQYF. The CDR3 nucleotides are TGTGCCAGCAGCCCGAAAACCGGGACAGTCCCCAAGACCCAGTACTTC. The full variable domain, rest sourced from reference TRBV7-6 and TRBJ2-5, is GAGVSQSPRYKVTKRGQDVALRCDPISGHVSLYWYRQALGQGPEFLTYFNYEAQQDKSGLPNDRFSAERPEGSISTLTIQRTEQRDSAMYRCASSPKTGTVPKTQYFGPGTRLLVL.

The chain's CDR3 is CASSVAGTGAGTDTQYF. In nucleotides, the CDR3 is TGTGCCAGCAGCGTAGCAGGGACAGGGGCTGGCACAGATACGCAGTATTTT. The chain employs TRBV9 and TRBJ2-3, with TRBD1 matching 10 bases. J lost 1 base, V lost 0 bases, and 5 bases had no gene match. The germline V gene encodes CDR1 SGDLS and CDR2 YYNGEE. CDR3 length equals 17 residues.

This clonotype was observed at least ten times. The gene calls are TRBV2 and TRBJ2-7; 7 bases are shared with TRBD2. Germline V gene sequence: CDR1 SNHLY, CDR2 FYNNEI. The junction had 5 bases not matched to a gene; V was cut back by 4 bases and J by 5 bases. The CDR3 sequence is 13 residues long. DNA of the CDR3: TGTGCCAGCAGTGGGGAGGGAATAAACGAGCAGTACGTC. Amino acid sequence: CASSGEGINEQYV.

This rearrangement joins TRBV20-1 to TRBJ2-5; the D is unclear. This CDR3 has 13 residues. V was clipped by 3 bases and J by 4 bases, with 12 bases between them. Germline CDR1 reads DFQATT; CDR2 reads SNEGSKA (reference sequence). The CDR3 loop is CSARATYLETQYF. In DNA form, the CDR3 reads TGCAGTGCTAGGGCCACATACTTAGAGACCCAGTACTTC.

Details on this clonotype: Sequence at one end of the junction differs from germline and may be a read error. The V call is TRBV2, the J call TRBJ2-2; a possible D gene is TRBD2 (5 bases). Germline V gives CDR1 SNHLY, CDR2 FYNNEI. The length of the CDR3 is 15 residues. The CDR3 is CASSETGLNTGERFF. The CDR3 region has the DNA TGTGCCAGCAGTGAAACCGGTCTGAACACCGGGGAGCGGTTTTTT.

This clonotype was detected only a few times. V usage is TRBV6-6 and J usage is TRBJ1-3; D uncertain. The CDR3 extends over 11 amino acids. The V end lost 7 bases, the J end lost 2 bases, and 3 bases lay between the germline ends. The V gene's germline CDR1 is MNHNY and CDR2 SVGAGI (reference sequence). CDR3 bases: TGTGCCAGCACCACTGGAAACACCATATATTTT. The encoded protein is CASTTGNTIYF.